This T cell receptor beta chain stems from a study of blood T cell repertoires in COVID-19. Method: immunoSEQ multiplex PCR; TCRdb's copy keeps in-frame clones and lacks some. The sample lists 250,000 to 350,000 clones, 80% to 90% occurring once. The V gene lost 5 bases and the J gene lost 4 bases, with 12 bases spanning the gap. The CDR3 covers 14 residues. The V gene's germline CDR1 is SGHVS and CDR2 FQNEAQ. The chain is built from TRBV7-8 and TRBJ1-3; possible D gene TRBD1, 5 bases. The sample consisted of peripheral blood. The TCR comes from a woman aged 25 to 45 with active or convalescent COVID-19. CDR3 residues: CASSPDTQGNTIYF. The CDR3 DNA follows: TGTGCCAGCAGCCCGGACACCCAGGGAAACACCATATATTTT.